This T cell receptor beta chain appears in the sequencing data of a study of post-analysis software for immune sequencing data. Study-wide points: F measure clustering grouped samples strongly by preparation batch. Comparison of patients with controls showed about 5 TRBV segments more frequent in patients, TRBV5-6, TRBV5-1 and TRBV20-1 among them.

Prepared libraries of TCR beta cDNA carried unique molecular identifiers. Starting from around 0.96 to 9.9 million T cells, the study yielded about 500,000 cDNA molecules. From the PCR reads, TCRdb called clonotypes with MiXCR, one entry per CDR3 protein. This sample has 820,000 or so distinct CDR3 sequences, with about 57% found just once. With respect to this clonotype: Its antigen remains unidentified.

The V gene's germline CDR1 is SGHAT and CDR2 FQNNGV. The V gene end was trimmed by 5 bases and the J gene end by 6 bases; junction bases not matched to a gene: 12. There are 16 residues in the CDR3. The material sequenced was blood. The clonotype comes from a girl aged 10 to 17 with multiple sclerosis. The chain combines TRBV11-2 with TRBJ1-2; TRBD1 matches at 10 bases. This CDR3 is CASSPGRDRGINGYTF. CDR3 nucleotide sequence: TGTGCCAGCAGCCCGGGTCGGGACAGGGGCATTAATGGCTACACCTTC.